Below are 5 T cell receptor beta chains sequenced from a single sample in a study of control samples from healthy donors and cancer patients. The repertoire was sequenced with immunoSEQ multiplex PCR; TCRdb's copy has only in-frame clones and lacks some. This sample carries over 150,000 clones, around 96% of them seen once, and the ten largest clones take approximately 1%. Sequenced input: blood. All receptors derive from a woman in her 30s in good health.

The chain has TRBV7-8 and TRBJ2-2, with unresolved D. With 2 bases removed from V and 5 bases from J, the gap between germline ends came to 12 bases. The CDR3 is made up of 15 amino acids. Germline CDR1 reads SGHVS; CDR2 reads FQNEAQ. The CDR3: CASSLTLVGTGELFF. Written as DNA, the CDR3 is TGTGCCAGCAGCTTAACTCTGGTCGGGACCGGGGAGCTGTTTTTT.

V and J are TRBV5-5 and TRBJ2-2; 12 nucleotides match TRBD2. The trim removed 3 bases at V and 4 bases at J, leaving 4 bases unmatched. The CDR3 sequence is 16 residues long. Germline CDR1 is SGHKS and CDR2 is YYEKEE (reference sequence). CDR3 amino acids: CASSWTSGTGTGELFF. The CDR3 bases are TGTGCCAGCAGCTGGACTAGCGGGACGGGCACCGGGGAGCTGTTTTTT.

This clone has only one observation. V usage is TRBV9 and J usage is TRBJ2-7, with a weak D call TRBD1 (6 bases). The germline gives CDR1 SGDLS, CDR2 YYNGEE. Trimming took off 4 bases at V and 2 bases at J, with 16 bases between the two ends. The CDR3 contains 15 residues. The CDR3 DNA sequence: TGTGCCAGCAGCTCAGGGGCCACGGTGACCTACGAGCAGTACTTC. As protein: CASSSGATVTYEQYF.

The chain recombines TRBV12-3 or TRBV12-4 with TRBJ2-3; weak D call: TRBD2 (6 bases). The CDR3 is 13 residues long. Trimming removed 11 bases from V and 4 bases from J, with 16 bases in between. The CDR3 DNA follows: TGTGCCGCAACGGGTCGCGGGGCAGATACGCAGTATTTT. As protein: CAATGRGADTQYF.

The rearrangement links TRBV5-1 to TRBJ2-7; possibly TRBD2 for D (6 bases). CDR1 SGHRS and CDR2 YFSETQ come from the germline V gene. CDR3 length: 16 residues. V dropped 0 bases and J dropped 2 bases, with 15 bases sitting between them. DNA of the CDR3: TGCGCCAGCAGCTTGGTCGGGAGACCTCCTACCTACGAGCAGTACTTC. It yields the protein CASSLVGRPPTYEQYF.